These 7 T cell receptor beta chains were sequenced from one sample in a study of beta chain features in type 1 diabetes. Every isolated RNA sample was fully reverse transcribed, so sequencing captured expressed TCRB transcripts. Measured with immunoSEQ multiplex PCR; TCRdb has only the in-frame clones, and not every one. The table lists about 140,000 clones, roughly 10% of them singletons, with 0.55% to 0.75% in the top ten. Sequencing was done on a sample of central memory CD4+ T cells from blood. All receptors come from a middle-aged woman in good health.

This chain connects TRBV14 to TRBJ1-6; 7 bases align to TRBD1. In germline, CDR1 is SGHDN, CDR2 FVKESK. This CDR3 contains 15 residues. Losses at the gene ends were 3 bases for V and 7 bases for J; bases not matched to a gene: 6. In DNA, the CDR3 is TGTGCCAGCAGCCAGAGGACAGGACTGAATTCACCCCTCCACTTT. As protein: CASSQRTGLNSPLHF. The whole variable domain, filled in from reference TRBV14 and TRBJ1-6, reads EAGVTQFPSHSVIEKGQTVTLRCDPISGHDNLYWYRRVMGKEIKFLLHFVKESKQDESGMPNNRFLAERTGGTYSTLKVQPAELEDSGVYFCASSQRTGLNSPLHFGNGTRLTVT.

The chain uses TRBV2 and TRBJ2-3; possibly TRBD1 for D (6 bases). V lost 6 bases to trimming and J lost 6 bases, with 19 bases between them. Germline CDR1 and CDR2: SNHLY and FYNNEI. The CDR3 has 15 amino acids. CDR3 coding DNA: TGTGCCAGCAGATACTCGGCAGGGGTCGCGGATACGCAGTATTTT. It translates to CASRYSAGVADTQYF.

This clone was seen a few times. The V and J genes are TRBV2 and TRBJ1-1, with TRBD1 matching over 7 bases. Germline V gene lookup returns CDR1 SNHLY and CDR2 FYNNEI. This CDR3 contains 14 residues. The J segment lost 5 bases and the V segment lost 5 bases, leaving 8 bases of the junction unmatched. CDR3 sequence (DNA): TGTGCCAGCAGTCCAGACAGGGAATGGACTGAAGCTTTCTTT. Translated: CASSPDREWTEAFF.

This clone has more than one count but fewer than ten. V and J are TRBV10-3 and TRBJ2-6; D unresolved. The CDR3 has 15 residues. Germline V CDR1 and CDR2: ENHRY, SYGVKD. V gave up 0 bases and J gave up 6 bases, with 9 bases separating them. CDR3 sequence: CAISESGSVANVLTF. The CDR3 DNA follows: TGTGCCATCAGTGAGTCGGGCAGTGTGGCCAACGTCCTGACTTTC.

The chain is built from TRBV7-2 and TRBJ1-1; 7 nucleotides line up with TRBD1. Trimming removed 6 bases from V and 1 base from J; junction bases left unmatched: 2. Germline CDR1 SGHTA, CDR2 FQGNSA. The CDR3 has 13 amino acids. CDR3 bases: TGTGCCAGCAGGTGGGACAGGAACACTGAAGCTTTCTTT. Amino acids: CASRWDRNTEAFF.

The chain carries TRBV7-2 and TRBJ2-5; 7 nucleotides align to TRBD2. The V segment lost 4 bases and the J segment 3 bases; nucleotides outside the gene matches: 5. CDR3 length: 14 residues. Per germline, CDR1 SGHTA and CDR2 FQGNSA. The CDR3 protein is CASSSGGGKETQYF. CDR3 DNA sequence: TGTGCCAGCAGCTCGGGCGGGGGTAAAGAGACCCAGTACTTC.

A few counts support this clone. V is TRBV2 and J is TRBJ1-5; TRBD1 matches 8 bases. Germline lookup yields CDR1 SNHLY and CDR2 FYNNEI. V gave up 8 bases and J gave up 2 bases; unmatched junction bases: 2. This CDR3 has 13 amino acids. CDR3 DNA sequence: TGTGCCAGCGACAGGGGAGGCAATCAGCCCCAGCATTTT. It translates to CASDRGGNQPQHF.